These 10 T cell receptor beta chains were sequenced from one sample in a study of T cell responses to AZD1222 COVID-19 vaccine. Repertoires were generated with immunoSEQ multiplex PCR, while TCRdb's copy carries only in-frame clones and drops some. The sample yields 90,000 to 100,000 clones, around 85% seen once. Sequencing used peripheral blood, obtained 28 days after the second AZD1222 dose. These receptors originate from an adult who received the AZD1222 COVID-19 vaccine.

This sequence joins TRBV6-5 and TRBJ1-1; D might be TRBD1 (5 bases). V was cut by 3 bases and J by 5 bases, with 13 bases left in between. Germline lookup yields CDR1 MNHEY and CDR2 SVGAGI. The CDR3 has 14 residues. DNA of the CDR3: TGTGCCAGCAGTTATCGTCCGGGGCAGACTGAAGCTTTCTTT. Translated: CASSYRPGQTEAFF.

This sequence joins TRBV19 and TRBJ1-1, with D unclear. Germline-derived CDR1 and CDR2 are LNHDA and SQIVND (reference sequence). The V end was cut by 6 bases, the J end by 2 bases, with 7 bases between. The CDR3 runs 12 residues. The CDR3, as DNA: TGTGCCAGTAGGGCTGTTAACACTGAAGCTTTCTTT. Protein sequence: CASRAVNTEAFF.

The rearrangement links TRBV7-6 to TRBJ2-7, with 16 bases aligning to TRBD2. The CDR3 extends over 17 amino acids. Unmatched junction bases numbered 7, after V lost 6 bases and J lost 2 bases. Germline V gene data show CDR1 as SGHVS and CDR2 as FNYEAQ. The CDR3 coding sequence is TGTGCCAGCAGTTCGGGACTAGCGGGAGGGTACACCTACGAGCAGTACTTC. Translated, it gives CASSSGLAGGYTYEQYF. The full variable domain, in which reference TRBV7-6 and TRBJ2-7 provide the parts outside the CDR3, is GAGVSQSPRYKVTKRGQDVALRCDPISGHVSLYWYRQALGQGPEFLTYFNYEAQQDKSGLPNDRFSAERPEGSISTLTIQRTEQRDSAMYRCASSSGLAGGYTYEQYFGPGTRLTVT.

V and J are TRBV6-5 and TRBJ2-3; TRBD1 aligns across 8 bases. The CDR3 is 15 residues long. Per the germline V gene, CDR1 is MNHEY and CDR2 is SVGAGI. The J segment lost 2 bases and the V segment lost 2 bases, leaving 3 bases of the junction unmatched. CDR3 bases: TGTGCCAGCAGTTACGGACAGGGACCCACAGATACGCAGTATTTT. Translated, it gives CASSYGQGPTDTQYF.

The table lists this clone with a few counts. The chain recombines TRBV5-4 with TRBJ1-3; D remains ambiguous. The CDR3 spans 13 residues. V lost 8 bases, J lost 3 bases, and 12 bases lay in between. Per the germline V gene, CDR1 is SGHNT and CDR2 is YYREEE (reference sequence). CDR3 coding DNA: TGTGCCAGTTCCGAATTAATTGGAAACACCATATATTTT. This codes for CASSELIGNTIYF.

V gene TRBV6-5 combines with J gene TRBJ1-6, with 7 nucleotides matching TRBD1. Trimming cost V 9 bases and J 0 bases; bases outside gene matches: 5. Germline V gene lookup returns CDR1 MNHEY and CDR2 SVGAGI. The CDR3 is made up of 15 amino acids. CDR3 nucleotides: TGTGCCAGTGGACAGGAGAGCTCCTATAATTCACCCCTCCACTTT. It encodes CASGQESSYNSPLHF.

V gene TRBV19 combines with J gene TRBJ1-5; no firm D call. The CDR3 is 14 residues long. The V gene's germline CDR1 is LNHDA and CDR2 SQIVND (reference sequence). V shed 1 base and J shed 1 base, with 5 bases lying between them. CDR3 sequence: CASSIVGSNQPQHF. For the CDR3, the DNA is TGTGCCAGTAGTATAGTGGGGAGCAATCAGCCCCAGCATTTT.

This rearrangement joins TRBV4-1 to TRBJ2-6; 9 nucleotides match TRBD1. The CDR3 contains 20 residues. After removal of 1 base from V and 2 bases from J, the junction contained 12 bases not matched to a gene. CDR1 and CDR2 from the germline V gene are MGHRA and YSYEKL. CDR3 nucleotide sequence: TGCGCCAGCAGCCAAGTCCACAGGGGGACAGGGAACCCTGGGGCCAACGTCCTGACTTTC. It encodes CASSQVHRGTGNPGANVLTF.

This chain uses TRBV10-3 with TRBJ1-4; perhaps TRBD1 as D (6 bases). The CDR3 contains 11 residues. CDR1 ENHRY and CDR2 SYGVKD come from the germline V gene. V lost 11 bases and J 16 bases, leaving 20 bases between the germline ends. DNA of the CDR3: TGTGCCCCTGCCTCGGGGGGCGCAAGGTTTTTT. Its translation: CAPASGGARFF.

This rearrangement joins TRBV7-5 to TRBJ2-7; TRBD1 is the table's D call, not checked against the DNA. TRBV7-5 is recorded as a pseudogene. This CDR3 comprises 16 residues. The CDR3 is CARSREDRGRGNEQYF. In DNA form, the CDR3 reads TGTGCCAGAAGCAGGGAGGACAGGGGGCGCGGGAACGAGCAGTACTTC.